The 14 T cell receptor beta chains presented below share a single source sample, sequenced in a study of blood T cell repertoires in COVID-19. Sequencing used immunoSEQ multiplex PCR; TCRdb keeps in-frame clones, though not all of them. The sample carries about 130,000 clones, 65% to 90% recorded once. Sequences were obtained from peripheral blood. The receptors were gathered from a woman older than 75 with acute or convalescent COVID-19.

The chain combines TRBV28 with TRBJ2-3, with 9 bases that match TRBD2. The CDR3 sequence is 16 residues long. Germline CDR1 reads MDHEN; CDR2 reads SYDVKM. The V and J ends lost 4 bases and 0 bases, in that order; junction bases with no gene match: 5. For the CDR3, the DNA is TGTGCCAGCAGTTCCTCTAGCGGGACTAGCACAGATACGCAGTATTTT. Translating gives CASSSSSGTSTDTQYF.

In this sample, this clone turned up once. CDR3 in amino acids: CASSATGWDGYTF. The CDR3 bases are TGTGCCAGCAGCGCCACAGGGTGGGATGGCTACACCTTC. The chain employs TRBV7-9 and TRBJ1-2; tentatively, D is TRBD1 (6 bases). CDR1 is SEHNR, CDR2 FQNEAQ, per germline (reference sequence). The CDR3 extends over 13 amino acids. V was clipped by 5 bases and J by 6 bases, with 13 bases between them.

The CDR3 bases are TGTGCCAGCTACGAACAGGGGCTCCCTGGCTACACCTTC. Its translation is CASYEQGLPGYTF. The chain employs TRBV5-6 and TRBJ1-2; the match to TRBD1 covers 7 bases. J gave up 7 bases and V 7 bases, and 10 bases lay outside the gene matches. The CDR3 has 13 amino acids. CDR1 and CDR2 from the germline V gene are SGHDT and YYEEEE.

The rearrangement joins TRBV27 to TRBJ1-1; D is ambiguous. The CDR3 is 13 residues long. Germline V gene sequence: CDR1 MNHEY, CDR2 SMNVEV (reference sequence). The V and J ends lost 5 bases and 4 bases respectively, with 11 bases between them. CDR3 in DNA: TGTGCCAGCAGTCCCACACTACCCACTGAAGCTTTCTTT. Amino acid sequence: CASSPTLPTEAFF.

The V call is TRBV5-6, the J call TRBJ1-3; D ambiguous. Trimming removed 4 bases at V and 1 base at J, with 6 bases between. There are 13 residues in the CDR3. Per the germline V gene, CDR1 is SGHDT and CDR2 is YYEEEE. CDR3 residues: CASSRGSGNTIYF. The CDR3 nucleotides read TGTGCCAGCAGCCGAGGGTCTGGAAACACCATATATTTT.

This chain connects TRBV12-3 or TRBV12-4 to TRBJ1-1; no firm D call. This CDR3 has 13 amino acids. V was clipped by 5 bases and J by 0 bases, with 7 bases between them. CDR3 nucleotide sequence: TGTGCCAGCAGTCCCCAGATGAACACTGAAGCTTTCTTT. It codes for CASSPQMNTEAFF.

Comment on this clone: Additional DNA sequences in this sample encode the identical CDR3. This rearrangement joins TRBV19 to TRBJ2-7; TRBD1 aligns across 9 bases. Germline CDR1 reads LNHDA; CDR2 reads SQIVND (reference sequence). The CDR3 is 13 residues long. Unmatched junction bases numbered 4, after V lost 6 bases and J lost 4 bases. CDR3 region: CASSIGQGYEQYF. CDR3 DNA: TGTGCCAGTAGCATCGGACAGGGGTACGAGCAGTACTTC.

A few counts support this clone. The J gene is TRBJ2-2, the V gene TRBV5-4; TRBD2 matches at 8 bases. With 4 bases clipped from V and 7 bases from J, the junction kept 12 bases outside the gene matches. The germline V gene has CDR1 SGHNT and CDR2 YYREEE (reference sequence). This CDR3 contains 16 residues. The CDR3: CASSPTGREGSGELFF. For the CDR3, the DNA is TGTGCCAGCAGCCCCACCGGGAGGGAAGGGAGCGGGGAGCTGTTTTTT.

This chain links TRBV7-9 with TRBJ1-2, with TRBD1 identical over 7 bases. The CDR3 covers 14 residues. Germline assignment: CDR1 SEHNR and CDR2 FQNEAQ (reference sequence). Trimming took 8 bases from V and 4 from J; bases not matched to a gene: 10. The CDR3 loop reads CASSWSGQVYGYTF. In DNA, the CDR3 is TGTGCCAGCTCTTGGAGCGGACAGGTCTATGGCTACACCTTC. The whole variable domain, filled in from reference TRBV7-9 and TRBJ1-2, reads DTGVSQNPRHKITKRGQNVTFRCDPISEHNRLYWYRQTLGQGPEFLTYFQNEAQLEKSRLLSDRFSAERPKGSFSTLEIQRTEQGDSAMYLCASSWSGQVYGYTFGSGTRLTVV.

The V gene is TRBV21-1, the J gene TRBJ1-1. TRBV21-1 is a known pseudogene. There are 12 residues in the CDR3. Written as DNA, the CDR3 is TGTGCCAGCACACGGAGCGGCCTTGAAGCTTTCTTT. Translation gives CASTRSGLEAFF.

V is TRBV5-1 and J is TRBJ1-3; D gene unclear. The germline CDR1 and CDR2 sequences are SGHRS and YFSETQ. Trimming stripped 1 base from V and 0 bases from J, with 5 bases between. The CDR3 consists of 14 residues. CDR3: CASSLTSSGNTIYF. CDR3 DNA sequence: TGCGCCAGCAGCTTGACAAGCTCTGGAAACACCATATATTTT.

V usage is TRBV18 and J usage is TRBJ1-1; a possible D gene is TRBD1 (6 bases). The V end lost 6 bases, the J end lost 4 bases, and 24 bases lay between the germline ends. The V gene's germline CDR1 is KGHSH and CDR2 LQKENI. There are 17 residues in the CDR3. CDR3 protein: CASSTSGGPSRSTEAFF. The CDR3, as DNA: TGTGCCAGCTCGACGTCGGGGGGCCCTTCGCGGAGCACTGAAGCTTTCTTT.

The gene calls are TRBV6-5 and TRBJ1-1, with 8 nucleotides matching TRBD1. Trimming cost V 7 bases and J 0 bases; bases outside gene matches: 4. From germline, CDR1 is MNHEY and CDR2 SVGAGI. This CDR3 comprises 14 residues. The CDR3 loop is CASIRDRLNTEAFF. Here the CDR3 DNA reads TGTGCCAGCATTAGGGACAGGCTGAACACTGAAGCTTTCTTT.

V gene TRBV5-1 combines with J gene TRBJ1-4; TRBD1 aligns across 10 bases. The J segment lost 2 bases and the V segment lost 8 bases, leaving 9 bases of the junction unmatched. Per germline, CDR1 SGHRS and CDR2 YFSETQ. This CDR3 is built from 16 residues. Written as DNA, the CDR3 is TGCGCCAGTCATCCGGGACAGGGGCTGACTAATGAAAAACTGTTTTTT. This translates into CASHPGQGLTNEKLFF.